The clone carrying this T cell receptor (beta chain) was detected ten times or more. Its antigen is unidentified. TCR beta CDR3 regions were amplified from RNA transcripts. The HTBI primer set drove a first-round RT-PCR of the TCR CDR3. Each CDR3 protein gets one entry after TCRdb re-called the multiplex PCR reads with MiXCR. Seen here are a few hundred thousand distinct CDR3 sequences, 35% to 55% observed once, and the top ten hold 19%. It was uncontrolled infection, other autoimmune disease, pregnancy or lactation that excluded patients. The entry originates in a study of T cells in Graves' hyperthyroidism and ophthalmopathy. The CDR3 spans 15 residues. V was shortened by 2 bases and J by 0 bases, with 11 bases between the two germline ends. From germline, CDR1 is SGHAT and CDR2 FQNNGV. General study findings and limits: The model foresaw ophthalmopathy a median approximately 6.3 months prior to onset.

Specimen: peripheral blood or thyroid tissue (not recorded which). This receptor was obtained from an adult woman with Graves' disease, either hyperthyroidism or ophthalmopathy (not recorded which). This rearrangement joins TRBV11-2 to TRBJ2-7, with D unresolved. CDR3 residues: CASSLIGSSSYEQYF. CDR3 nucleotides: TGTGCCAGCAGCTTAATCGGGTCCAGCTCCTACGAGCAGTACTTC.